The clone carrying this T cell receptor (beta chain) was observed at least ten times. Its antigen is unknown. The TCR beta profiling, which covered VDJ combination and CDR3 sequence, was carried out using genomic DNA as the template. TCRdb recomputed calls from the reads with MiXCR, one row per CDR3 protein. The sample contains 450,000 to 550,000 distinct CDR3 sequences, approximately 32% of which appear only once. The data belong to a study of CD8+CD57+ T cells in acquired aplastic anemia. Study-level information: Sorted CD4+ and CD8+ cells gave a mean 3.2 ug DNA, range roughly 0.18 to 30 ug.

Study-wide findings and caveats: In CD8+ cells, Simpson's diversity showed no significant difference between patients and controls. Patients and controls turned out to have roughly 29 CD8+ CDR3 sequences in common.

Trimming stripped 4 bases from V and 2 bases from J, with 15 bases between. This CDR3 has 15 amino acids. The germline V gene encodes CDR1 PRHDT and CDR2 FYEKMQ (reference sequence). Sequencing was done on patients that had shown CD8+CD57+ cell expansion by flow cytometry. In all patients, the disease was severe acquired aplastic anemia. The chain recombines TRBV13 with TRBJ2-7; D ambiguous. Sequenced sample: sorted CD4+, CD8+, or CD8+CD57+ T cells (not recorded which) from PBMCs. The receptor was isolated from a human donor with aplastic anemia. In DNA form, the CDR3 reads TGTGCCAGCAGCTCGACATCAGGACGGCCCTACGAGCAGTACTTC. It yields the protein CASSSTSGRPYEQYF.